These 29 T cell receptor beta chains were sequenced from one sample in a study of memory CD4+ T cells and cytomegalovirus serostatus. Single viable CD3+CD4+CD8-CD45RO+ cells were sorted as the memory CD4+ T cells. Here immunoSEQ multiplex PCR was the method, and the copy in TCRdb shows in-frame clones only, minus some. This sample has under 55,000 clones, with more than 70% found just once. The sample comprised memory CD4+ T cells from blood. The receptors shown here come from an adult in good health and CMV-seropositive.

The chain carries TRBV6-6 and TRBJ1-1, with TRBD1 identical over 7 bases. The trim removed 7 bases at V and 3 bases at J, leaving 11 bases unmatched. In germline, CDR1 is MNHNY, CDR2 SVGAGI (reference sequence). CDR3 length equals 15 residues. The CDR3 nucleotides read TGTGCCAGCATCTCCGACAGGGTATTGCACACTGAAGCTTTCTTT. Translating it yields CASISDRVLHTEAFF.

V is TRBV7-2 and J is TRBJ1-1; no clear D. The V end was cut by 4 bases, the J end by 8 bases, with 14 bases between. The CDR3 is 13 amino acids. Per the germline V gene, CDR1 is SGHTA and CDR2 is FQGNSA. This chain's CDR3 is CASSSGIGREAFF. The CDR3 DNA sequence: TGTGCCAGCAGCTCCGGGATAGGCAGAGAAGCTTTCTTT.

This clone was counted once. The rearrangement uses TRBV27 and TRBJ2-7; 8 nucleotides line up with TRBD2. Germline V gene sequence: CDR1 MNHEY, CDR2 SMNVEV (reference sequence). The V and J ends lost 2 bases and 4 bases, in that order; junction bases with no gene match: 7. The CDR3 covers 15 residues. The CDR3 protein is CASSLVLAGPYEQYF. CDR3 in DNA: TGTGCCAGCAGTTTAGTTCTAGCGGGTCCATACGAGCAGTACTTC.

This clone was detected only once. The junction and the germline gene differ at one end; a read error may be behind it. The chain uses TRBV7-7 and TRBJ2-3; D is uncertain. Germline lookup yields CDR1 SSHAT and CDR2 FNYEAQ (reference sequence). The CDR3 is 13 residues long. CDR3 loop: CASSFTVTDTQYF. CDR3 bases: TGTGCTAGCAGCTTTACGGTCACAGATACGCAGTATTTT.

This chain joins TRBV28 and TRBJ2-7; D not certain. Trimming took off 4 bases at V and 1 base at J, with 8 bases between the two ends. The CDR3 spans 13 residues. Germline CDR1 MDHEN, CDR2 SYDVKM. CDR3 nucleotides: TGTGCCAGCAGTTCAAGACCGTCCTACGAGCAGTACTTC. Protein: CASSSRPSYEQYF. Drawing the rest from reference TRBV28 and TRBJ2-7, the complete variable domain is DVKVTQSSRYLVKRTGEKVFLECVQDMDHENMFWYRQDPGLGLRLIYFSYDVKMKEKGDIPEGYSVSREKKERFSLILESASTNQTSMYLCASSSRPSYEQYFGPGTRLTVT.

In its sample, this clone was seen a few times. This chain connects TRBV5-6 to TRBJ2-5; a possible D gene is TRBD2 (6 bases). This CDR3 has 12 amino acids. V was clipped by 7 bases and J by 5 bases, with 12 bases between them. In germline, CDR1 is SGHDT, CDR2 YYEEEE. The CDR3 spells CASGRGSETQYF. In DNA form, the CDR3 reads TGTGCCAGCGGCCGGGGGTCGGAGACCCAGTACTTC.

CDR3 coding DNA: TGTGCCAGCAGCACCCCGGGGACTGAAGCTTTCTTT. It codes for CASSTPGTEAFF. This rearrangement joins TRBV7-2 to TRBJ1-1, with unresolved D. Germline V CDR1 and CDR2: SGHTA, FQGNSA. The CDR3 is 12 amino acids. Between the trimmed V and J ends, which lost 5 bases and 5 bases, there was a span of 9 bases. Full variable domain (outside the CDR3, taken from reference TRBV7-2 and TRBJ1-1): GAGVSQSPSNKVTEKGKDVELRCDPISGHTALYWYRQSLGQGLEFLIYFQGNSAPDKSGLPSDRFSAERTGGSVSTLTIQRTQQEDSAVYLCASSTPGTEAFFGQGTRLTVV.

This clone was seen a handful of times. The rearrangement links TRBV4-3 to TRBJ1-2, with D possibly TRBD1 on 5 matching bases. This CDR3 has 15 residues. V lost 1 base and J lost 2, with 11 bases in between. Germline V gives CDR1 LGHNA, CDR2 YSLEER. The CDR3 nucleotides read TGCGCCAGCAGCCAAGTAGGGACGATAAACTATGGCTACACCTTC. Protein: CASSQVGTINYGYTF.

The sample holds one count of this clone. The chain has TRBV7-9 and TRBJ2-6; the D gene could be TRBD1 or TRBD2 (6 bases each). CDR3 size: 18 residues. In germline, CDR1 is SEHNR, CDR2 FQNEAQ (reference sequence). Trimming left V 5 bases short and J 3 bases short, with 20 bases between. CDR3 sequence (DNA): TGTGCCAGCAGCCCCCAAACGACGGGGGCGCTTGGGGCCAACGTCCTGACTTTC. Translated, it gives CASSPQTTGALGANVLTF. The entire variable domain, with the rest obtained from reference TRBV7-9 and TRBJ2-6, is as follows: DTGVSQNPRHKITKRGQNVTFRCDPISEHNRLYWYRQTLGQGPEFLTYFQNEAQLEKSRLLSDRFSAERPKGSFSTLEIQRTEQGDSAMYLCASSPQTTGALGANVLTFGAGSRLTVL.

The genes are TRBV19 and TRBJ1-2; D remains ambiguous. The CDR3 length is 12 residues. Germline loops: CDR1 LNHDA, CDR2 SQIVND (reference sequence). V lost 4 bases and J 5 bases, leaving 8 bases between the germline ends. The chain's CDR3 is CASSTPWYGYTF. CDR3 sequence (DNA): TGTGCCAGTAGTACCCCCTGGTATGGCTACACCTTC.

The chain has TRBV4-2 and TRBJ2-7; 13 nucleotides line up with TRBD2. The J segment lost 3 bases and the V segment lost 4 bases, leaving 21 bases of the junction unmatched. The CDR3 covers 21 residues. Germline assignment: CDR1 LGHNA and CDR2 YNFKEQ. The CDR3 reads CASSLRTSGSGGIFEYYEQYF. The CDR3 coding sequence is TGTGCCAGCAGCCTTAGGACTAGCGGGAGCGGAGGGATCTTTGAGTACTACGAGCAGTACTTC.

The V gene is TRBV7-6, the J gene TRBJ2-3; 11 nucleotides match TRBD1. The CDR3 is 15 amino acids. Trimming took 5 bases from V and 6 from J; bases not matched to a gene: 7. Germline CDR1 is SGHVS and CDR2 is FNYEAQ. The CDR3 region has the DNA TGTGCCAGCAGCCGGGACAGGGGGTTTTTGGATACGCAGTATTTT. Protein sequence: CASSRDRGFLDTQYF.

The rearrangement links TRBV19 to TRBJ2-6; D gene ambiguous. This CDR3 region has 13 residues. Germline V gives CDR1 LNHDA, CDR2 SQIVND (reference sequence). Trimming shortened V by 7 bases and J by 6 bases, and 10 bases separated the two germline ends. CDR3: CASTSLEANVLTF. The CDR3 DNA sequence: TGTGCCAGTACCTCCCTGGAGGCCAACGTCCTGACTTTC. Together with reference TRBV19 and TRBJ2-6, the CDR3 gives the full variable domain: DGGITQSPKYLFRKEGQNVTLSCEQNLNHDAMYWYRQDPGQGLRLIYYSQIVNDFQKGDIAEGYSVSREKKESFPLTVTSAQKNPTAFYLCASTSLEANVLTFGAGSRLTVL.

The chain combines TRBV5-1 with TRBJ2-5; D unresolved. The CDR3 consists of 13 residues. The germline V gene encodes CDR1 SGHRS and CDR2 YFSETQ. Deletions cut 1 base from V and 0 bases from J, with 4 bases between. The CDR3 DNA sequence: TGCGCCAGCAGCTTGACGGACCAAGAGACCCAGTACTTC. Amino acids: CASSLTDQETQYF.

Details on this clone: Germline is not matched at one junction end, which may reflect a read error. V usage is TRBV2 and J usage is TRBJ1-6; 7 nucleotides line up with TRBD1. The CDR3 consists of 14 residues. Germline values: CDR1 SNHLY, CDR2 FYNNEI. CDR3 amino acids: CASSDRGLGTAVLF. The DNA for the CDR3 is TGTGCCAGCAGTGATAGGGGATTGGGGACAGCGGTTCTGTTT.

Only a few counts were recorded for this clone. The chain has TRBV7-2 and TRBJ1-2; a weak D match, TRBD1 (5 bases). Deletions cut 3 bases from V and 6 bases from J, with 8 bases between. CDR1 SGHTA and CDR2 FQGNSA come from the germline V gene. The CDR3 totals 12 residues. The CDR3: CASSFDSDGYTF. In DNA form, the CDR3 reads TGTGCCAGCAGCTTCGACAGTGATGGCTACACCTTC.

The chain uses TRBV7-8 and TRBJ2-6; the D gene could be TRBD1 or TRBD2 (6 bases each). Trimming shortened V by 1 base and J by 3 bases, and 10 bases separated the two germline ends. Germline values: CDR1 SGHVS, CDR2 FQNEAQ. The CDR3 runs 16 residues. CDR3 protein: CASSLDGGRGANVLTF. The CDR3 DNA is TGTGCCAGCAGCTTAGATGGGGGGCGTGGGGCCAACGTCCTGACTTTC.

V usage is TRBV6-6 and J usage is TRBJ1-1; D is unclear. CDR1 MNHNY and CDR2 SVGAGI come from the germline V gene (reference sequence). V was pared by 0 bases and J by 8 bases, with 10 bases between. This CDR3 comprises 13 residues. The CDR3 here is CASSYSNPPEAFF. Written as DNA, the CDR3 is TGTGCCAGCAGTTACTCGAATCCCCCCGAAGCTTTCTTT.

The rearrangement links TRBV9 to TRBJ2-1; 7 nucleotides match TRBD2. There are 15 residues in the CDR3. Germline-derived CDR1 and CDR2 are SGDLS and YYNGEE. The ends lost 0 bases at V and 8 bases at J; junction bases unmatched: 8. The DNA of the CDR3 is TGTGCCAGCAGCGTAGCTGGGGGAGGGTTCGATGAGCAGTTCTTC. Translating gives CASSVAGGGFDEQFF.

This sequence joins TRBV27 and TRBJ2-1; D uncertain. Germline values: CDR1 MNHEY, CDR2 SMNVEV (reference sequence). V gave up 8 bases and J gave up 9 bases, with 11 bases separating them. The CDR3 totals 11 residues. The CDR3 nucleotides read TGTGCCAGCCGGACCGTGGCTGAGCAGTTCTTC. This sequence encodes CASRTVAEQFF.

The chain recombines TRBV28 with TRBJ2-7; tentatively, D is TRBD2 (6 bases). Per the germline V gene, CDR1 is MDHEN and CDR2 is SYDVKM. The CDR3 is made up of 13 amino acids. With 7 bases removed from V and 6 bases from J, the gap between germline ends came to 16 bases. Here the CDR3 reads CASKRGGLGEQYF. DNA of the CDR3: TGTGCCAGCAAAAGGGGAGGATTGGGCGAGCAGTACTTC.

This clone was recorded a few times. This rearrangement joins TRBV7-9 to TRBJ2-3; 14 bases agree with TRBD2. With 5 bases clipped from V and 1 base from J, the junction kept 2 bases outside the gene matches. CDR1 is SEHNR, CDR2 FQNEAQ, per germline (reference sequence). CDR3 size: 16 residues. This CDR3 reads CASSQTSGGGTDTQYF. The CDR3 DNA reads as TGTGCCAGCAGCCAGACTAGCGGGGGGGGCACAGATACGCAGTATTTT.

The rearrangement uses TRBV18 and TRBJ2-3; 13 nucleotides align to TRBD2. Germline CDR1 is KGHSH and CDR2 is LQKENI. V shed 3 bases and J 2 bases; nucleotides not matched to a gene: 2. This CDR3 contains 16 residues. The CDR3 DNA is TGTGCCAGCTCACCGACTAGCGGGGGGACCACAGATACGCAGTATTTT. Protein: CASSPTSGGTTDTQYF.

This rearrangement joins TRBV11-2 to TRBJ2-1, with D tentatively TRBD2 (6 bases). The germline V gene has CDR1 SGHAT and CDR2 FQNNGV. Trimming shortened V by 1 base and J by 4 bases, and 11 bases separated the two germline ends. The CDR3 is 15 amino acids. The CDR3 sequence: CASSLGASAYNEQFF. The CDR3 DNA reads as TGTGCCAGCAGCTTAGGGGCTAGCGCATACAATGAGCAGTTCTTC.

The rearrangement uses TRBV5-8 and TRBJ1-1; D is unresolved. With 1 base removed from V and 5 bases from J, the gap between germline ends came to 12 bases. The CDR3 extends over 14 amino acids. From germline, CDR1 is SGHTS and CDR2 YDEGEE. Written as DNA, the CDR3 is TGTGCCAGCAGCTTGCGTGGGGTTGGAACTGAAGCTTTCTTT. It yields the protein CASSLRGVGTEAFF.

This clone was counted a few times. The gene calls are TRBV7-2 and TRBJ2-3, with D unresolved. The CDR3 length is 11 residues. Germline CDR1 and CDR2: SGHTA and FQGNSA. V was clipped by 1 base and J by 7 bases, with 3 bases between them. This CDR3 reads CASSLGYTQYF. In nucleotides, the CDR3 is TGTGCCAGCAGCTTAGGGTATACGCAGTATTTT.

The chain has TRBV4-3 and TRBJ2-3; either TRBD1 or TRBD2 may supply D (6 bases each). The V and J ends lost 2 bases and 3 bases respectively, with 12 bases between them. The CDR3 loop spans 15 amino acids. CDR1 is LGHNA, CDR2 YSLEER, per germline. CDR3 sequence reads: CASSQRGALTDTQYF. CDR3 nucleotides: TGCGCCAGCAGCCAAAGGGGGGCCTTGACAGATACGCAGTATTTT.

V and J are TRBV5-4 and TRBJ1-1; weak D call: TRBD1 (6 bases). CDR1 and CDR2 from the germline V gene are SGHNT and YYREEE (reference sequence). The CDR3 is made up of 16 amino acids. Deletions cut 3 bases from V and 5 bases from J, with 20 bases between. The DNA for the CDR3 is TGTGCCAGCAGCTGGGGGGGGCAGGCGCGTTTAACTGAAGCTTTCTTT. Amino acid sequence: CASSWGGQARLTEAFF.

The chain links TRBV27 to TRBJ2-4, with TRBD1 matching 7 bases. The germline V gene has CDR1 MNHEY and CDR2 SMNVEV (reference sequence). J gave up 1 base and V 1 base, and 7 bases lay outside the gene matches. The CDR3 runs to 17 residues. CDR3 in DNA: TGTGCCAGCAGTTTATATAAAGAGGGGGCGGCCAAAAACATTCAGTACTTC. Residues: CASSLYKEGAAKNIQYF.